The rows below give T cell receptor beta chains drawn from one sample of a study of cytomegalovirus exposure and HLA in healthy donors. Measured with immunoSEQ multiplex PCR; TCRdb has only the in-frame clones, and not every one. The sample carries roughly 190,000 clones, 86% recorded once. Material: PBMCs. The receptors stem from a woman aged 18-35 years in good health and CMV-seronegative. Both conserved end residues are part of each CDR3. Each record gives: J gene, V gene, CDR3 protein.

J gene: TRBJ2-7
V gene: TRBV4-1
CDR3 protein: CASSQAIPAGAPEQYF

J gene: TRBJ1-4
V gene: TRBV5-1
CDR3 protein: CASSLGTGGHQGKLFF

J gene: TRBJ2-2
V gene: TRBV7-9
CDR3 protein: CASSSTSGLTGELFF

J gene: TRBJ2-5
V gene: TRBV5-6
CDR3 protein: CASSGAGQGSRETQYF

J gene: TRBJ1-2
V gene: TRBV14
CDR3 protein: CASSHTTGPEGGYTF

J gene: TRBJ2-7
V gene: TRBV7-3
CDR3 protein: CASSAGGAGGALNF

J gene: TRBJ2-7
V gene: TRBV4-1
CDR3 protein: CASRLRTGNYEQYF

J gene: TRBJ1-1
V gene: TRBV6-1
CDR3 protein: CASRGGQYTEAFF

J gene: TRBJ2-1
V gene: TRBV2
CDR3 protein: CASRADVSYNEQFF

J gene: TRBJ2-3
V gene: TRBV6-5
CDR3 protein: CASSFGTGAFNTQYF